This TCR beta chain was captured by sequencing in a study of control samples from healthy donors and cancer patients. Some clones are missing from TCRdb's copy, which holds only in-frame ones; the method was immunoSEQ multiplex PCR. The profile shows around 250,000 clones, over 75% of them singletons. Germline V gene data show CDR1 as SNHLY and CDR2 as FYNNEI. The CDR3 length is 15 residues. After removal of 4 bases from V and 6 bases from J, the junction contained 7 bases not matched to a gene. The chain recombines TRBV2 with TRBJ1-5; 9 bases align to TRBD1. This receptor was taken from a woman aged 60-75 years with lung cancer. Source material: PBMCs. This chain's CDR3 is CASSAGTGGSQPQHF. In DNA, the CDR3 is TGTGCCAGCAGTGCGGGAACAGGGGGCAGTCAGCCCCAGCATTTT.